These 14 T cell receptor beta chains were sequenced from one sample in a study of blood T cell repertoires in COVID-19. Measured with immunoSEQ multiplex PCR; TCRdb has only the in-frame clones, and not every one. The sample includes about 200,000 clones, 86% of them seen just once. Sequences were obtained from peripheral blood. These receptors came from a woman between 50 and 59 years old with acute or convalescent COVID-19.

The chain combines TRBV7-2 with TRBJ2-4, with 9 bases aligning to TRBD2. Germline V lookup: CDR1 SGHTA, CDR2 FQGNSA. The CDR3 sequence is 16 residues long. Losses at the gene ends were 1 base for V and 3 bases for J; bases not matched to a gene: 4. CDR3 loop: CASSLVARGGKNIQYF. CDR3 DNA sequence: TGTGCCAGCAGCTTAGTGGCGCGGGGGGGCAAAAACATTCAGTACTTC. Complete variable domain (other parts from reference TRBV7-2 and TRBJ2-4): GAGVSQSPSNKVTEKGKDVELRCDPISGHTALYWYRQSLGQGLEFLIYFQGNSAPDKSGLPSDRFSAERTGGSVSTLTIQRTQQEDSAVYLCASSLVARGGKNIQYFGAGTRLSVL.

This chain joins TRBV29-1 and TRBJ2-7, with D hard to call. The CDR3 covers 13 residues. The germline V and J ends were trimmed by 6 bases and 2 bases, with 14 bases remaining between them. Germline CDR1 SQVTM, CDR2 ANQGSEA. The CDR3 DNA reads TGCAGCGTCCGCAGTAAGTTCGCCTACGAGCAGTACTTC. Its translation: CSVRSKFAYEQYF.

This clone has only one observation. This sequence joins TRBV4-2 and TRBJ2-5; the match to TRBD1 covers 9 bases. The CDR3 spans 17 residues. V was pared by 1 base and J by 3 bases, with 9 bases of the junction left unmatched. The germline V gene has CDR1 LGHNA and CDR2 YNFKEQ. The DNA of the CDR3 is TGTGCCAGCAGCCAAGTTCGGGAGACAGGGGGTGAAGAGACCCAGTACTTC. It encodes CASSQVRETGGEETQYF.

The CDR3 loop reads CASSPGGEQYF. Written as DNA, the CDR3 is TGTGCCAGCAGCCCAGGGGGCGAGCAGTACTTC. This rearrangement joins TRBV6-5 to TRBJ2-7; TRBD1 matches 7 bases. V gave up 6 bases and J gave up 6 bases; unmatched junction bases: 2. Germline V CDR1 and CDR2: MNHEY, SVGAGI. The CDR3 is 11 amino acids.

The rearrangement joins TRBV5-1 to TRBJ2-5; 11 bases fit TRBD2. Germline V gives CDR1 SGHRS, CDR2 YFSETQ. V gave up 2 bases and J gave up 1 base; unmatched junction bases: 4. The length of the CDR3 is 16 residues. CDR3 protein: CASSLTSGGPQETQYF. The CDR3 DNA reads TGCGCCAGCAGCTTAACTAGCGGGGGTCCCCAAGAGACCCAGTACTTC. Full variable domain (missing parts from reference TRBV5-1 and TRBJ2-5): KAGVTQTPRYLIKTRGQQVTLSCSPISGHRSVSWYQQTPGQGLQFLFEYFSETQRNKGNFPGRFSGRQFSNSRSEMNVSTLELGDSALYLCASSLTSGGPQETQYFGPGTRLLVL.

CDR3 residues: CASRQDRGFNYGYTF. CDR3 bases: TGTGCCAGCAGGCAAGACAGGGGGTTTAACTATGGCTACACCTTC. The J gene is TRBJ1-2, the V gene TRBV28, with TRBD1 matching 9 bases. CDR3 length equals 15 residues. Germline lookup yields CDR1 MDHEN and CDR2 SYDVKM. V was pared by 6 bases and J by 1 base, with 6 bases of the junction left unmatched.

The CDR3 sequence is CASSLVQFQAGAFF. CDR3 coding DNA: TGTGCCAGCAGCTTAGTCCAGTTCCAGGCAGGAGCTTTCTTT. The chain uses TRBV7-2 and TRBJ1-1; no reliable D call. The CDR3 has 14 amino acids. V was trimmed by 1 base and J by 10 bases, leaving 16 bases between them. Germline CDR1 reads SGHTA; CDR2 reads FQGNSA.

The V call is TRBV12-3 or TRBV12-4, the J call TRBJ1-5; D is possibly TRBD1 (5 bases). Trimming shortened V by 3 bases and J by 4 bases, and 7 bases separated the two germline ends. The CDR3 sequence is 13 residues long. CDR3: CASSFAGNQPQHF. The CDR3 DNA reads as TGTGCCAGCAGTTTCGCAGGGAATCAGCCCCAGCATTTT.

The chain is built from TRBV18 and TRBJ2-2; 7 bases fit TRBD1. The CDR3 covers 15 residues. Unmatched junction bases numbered 1, after V lost 3 bases and J lost 0 bases. Germline lookup yields CDR1 KGHSH and CDR2 LQKENI. Here the CDR3 reads CASSPGQPNTGELFF. The CDR3 DNA reads TGTGCCAGCTCACCGGGACAGCCGAACACCGGGGAGCTGTTTTTT.

The chain carries TRBV27 and TRBJ1-2, with TRBD1 matching 7 bases. The germline CDR1 and CDR2 sequences are MNHEY and SMNVEV (reference sequence). The CDR3 totals 13 residues. J gave up 7 bases and V 7 bases, and 9 bases lay outside the gene matches. The CDR3 here is CASMKQGVLGYTF. For the CDR3, the DNA is TGTGCCAGCATGAAGCAGGGGGTGCTTGGCTACACCTTC.

The chain combines TRBV6-5 with TRBJ1-2; D gene uncertain. The CDR3 loop spans 14 amino acids. V lost 0 bases to trimming and J lost 4 bases, with 9 bases between them. Germline V lookup: CDR1 MNHEY, CDR2 SVGAGI. CDR3: CASSYSREGYGYTF. The CDR3 nucleotides are TGTGCCAGCAGTTACTCAAGGGAGGGCTATGGCTACACCTTC.

This sequence joins TRBV7-8 and TRBJ2-5, with 15 bases aligning to TRBD2. The ends lost 5 bases at V and 2 bases at J; junction bases unmatched: 3. Germline V gene sequence: CDR1 SGHVS, CDR2 FQNEAQ. This CDR3 is built from 16 residues. CDR3 residues: CASSPGLAGGQETQYF. CDR3 coding DNA: TGTGCCAGCAGCCCCGGACTAGCGGGGGGGCAAGAGACCCAGTACTTC.

This chain joins TRBV7-9 and TRBJ1-2, with 7 bases that match TRBD1. The CDR3 is 16 residues long. V shed 3 bases, J shed 4 bases, and the junction held 11 bases outside the gene matches. Germline V CDR1 and CDR2: SEHNR, FQNEAQ (reference sequence). The CDR3 is CASSFGRGMSAYGYTF. The CDR3 bases are TGTGCCAGCAGCTTTGGCAGGGGGATGTCCGCCTATGGCTACACCTTC. Complete variable domain (other parts from reference TRBV7-9 and TRBJ1-2): DTGVSQNPRHKITKRGQNVTFRCDPISEHNRLYWYRQTLGQGPEFLTYFQNEAQLEKSRLLSDRFSAERPKGSFSTLEIQRTEQGDSAMYLCASSFGRGMSAYGYTFGSGTRLTVV.

V is TRBV5-1 and J is TRBJ2-5, with TRBD1 identical over 7 bases. J lost 1 base, V lost 2 bases, and 2 bases had no gene match. This CDR3 region has 14 residues. Germline CDR1 reads SGHRS; CDR2 reads YFSETQ. This chain's CDR3 is CASSFRTGQETQYF. For the CDR3, the DNA is TGCGCCAGCAGCTTTCGGACAGGCCAAGAGACCCAGTACTTC.